Listed here are 2 T cell receptor beta chains from one sample, sequenced in a study of blood T cell repertoires in COVID-19. Sequencing was performed with immunoSEQ multiplex PCR; in TCRdb, only in-frame clones are kept and a portion is missing. The top ten hold approximately 18% of the sample, which has some 64,000 clones, around 80% seen once. Material: peripheral blood. Receptors were obtained from a man in his fifties or sixties with acute or convalescent COVID-19.

The chain has TRBV28 and TRBJ2-7; D is undetermined. V was clipped by 2 bases and J by 5 bases, with 10 bases between them. The germline V gene has CDR1 MDHEN and CDR2 SYDVKM. This CDR3 comprises 13 residues. The CDR3 loop is CASSLEVGNEQYF. The CDR3 DNA sequence: TGTGCCAGCAGTTTAGAGGTCGGAAACGAGCAGTACTTC.

J is TRBJ2-3 and V is TRBV30, with D tentatively TRBD1 (5 bases). This CDR3 has 12 residues. Germline V gene lookup returns CDR1 GTSNPN and CDR2 SVGIG (reference sequence). V gave up 0 bases and J gave up 9 bases, with 10 bases separating them. This chain's CDR3 is CAWSVQELTQYF. The CDR3 DNA follows: TGTGCCTGGAGTGTACAGGAATTAACGCAGTATTTT.